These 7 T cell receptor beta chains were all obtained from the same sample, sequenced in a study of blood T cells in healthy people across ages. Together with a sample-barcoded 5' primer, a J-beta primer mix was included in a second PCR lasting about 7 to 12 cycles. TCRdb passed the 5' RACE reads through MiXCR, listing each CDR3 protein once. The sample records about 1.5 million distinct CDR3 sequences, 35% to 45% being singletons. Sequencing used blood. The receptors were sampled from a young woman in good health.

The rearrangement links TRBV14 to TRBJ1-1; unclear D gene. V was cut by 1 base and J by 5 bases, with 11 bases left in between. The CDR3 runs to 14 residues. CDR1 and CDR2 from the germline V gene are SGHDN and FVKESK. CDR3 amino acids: CASSQGSSGTEAFF. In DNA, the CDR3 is TGTGCCAGCAGCCAAGGATCCTCGGGGACTGAAGCTTTCTTT.

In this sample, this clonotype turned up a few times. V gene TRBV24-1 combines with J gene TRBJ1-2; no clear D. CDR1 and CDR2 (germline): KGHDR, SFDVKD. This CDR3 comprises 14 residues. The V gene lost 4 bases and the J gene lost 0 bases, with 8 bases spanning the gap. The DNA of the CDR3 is TGTGCCACCAGTGACCCGGCCACTAACTATGGCTACACCTTC. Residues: CATSDPATNYGYTF.

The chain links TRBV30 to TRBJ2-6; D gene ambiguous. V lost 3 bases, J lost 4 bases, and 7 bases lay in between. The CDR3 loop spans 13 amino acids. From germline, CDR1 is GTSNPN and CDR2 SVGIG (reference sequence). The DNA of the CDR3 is TGTGCCTGGAGCGCTACCGGGGCCAACGTCCTGACTTTC. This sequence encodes CAWSATGANVLTF.

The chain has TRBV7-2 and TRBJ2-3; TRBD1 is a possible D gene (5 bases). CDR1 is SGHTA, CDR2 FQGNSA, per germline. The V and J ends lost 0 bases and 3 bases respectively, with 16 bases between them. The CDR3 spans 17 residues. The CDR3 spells CASSLASRVRKTDTQYF. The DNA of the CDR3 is TGTGCCAGCAGCTTAGCCTCCAGGGTTCGGAAGACAGATACGCAGTATTTT.

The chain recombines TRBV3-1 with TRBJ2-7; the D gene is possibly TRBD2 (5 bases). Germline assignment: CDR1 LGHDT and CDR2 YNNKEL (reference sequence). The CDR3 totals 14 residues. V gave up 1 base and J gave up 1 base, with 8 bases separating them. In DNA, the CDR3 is TGTGCCAGCAGCCAAGCGCGCGGGTCCTACGAGCAGTACTTC. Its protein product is CASSQARGSYEQYF.

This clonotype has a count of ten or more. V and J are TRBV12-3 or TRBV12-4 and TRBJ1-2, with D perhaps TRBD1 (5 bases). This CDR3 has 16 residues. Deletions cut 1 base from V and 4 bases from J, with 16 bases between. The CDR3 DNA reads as TGTGCCAGCAGTTTAGTGGGGACTCCTCTGGGCTATGGCTACACCTTC. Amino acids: CASSLVGTPLGYGYTF.

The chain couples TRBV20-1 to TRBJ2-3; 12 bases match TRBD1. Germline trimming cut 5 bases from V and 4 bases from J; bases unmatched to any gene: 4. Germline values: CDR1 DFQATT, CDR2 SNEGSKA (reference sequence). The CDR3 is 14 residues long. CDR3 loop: CSAPGQGASDTQYF. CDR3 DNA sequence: TGCAGTGCTCCGGGACAGGGGGCATCAGATACGCAGTATTTT.